The rows below give T cell receptor beta chains drawn from one sample of a study of shared T cell receptors in the human thymus. Sequencing used immunoSEQ multiplex PCR; TCRdb keeps in-frame clones, though not all of them. The sample shows hundreds of thousands of clones, approximately 87% of them seen only once. This same sample was also taken into another study, of human thymus T cells.

Sequencing was carried out using thymocytes. These TCRs come from a boy younger than two with a congenital heart defect. Both conserved end residues are part of each CDR3. Each record gives: V gene, CDR3 protein.

V: TRBV5-8; CDR3: CASSSIGQVHEKLFF
V: TRBV2; CDR3: CASRARDRGRSNGYTF
V: TRBV4-1; CDR3: CASSQDPWTAYEQYF
V: TRBV6-7; CDR3: CASSCPLADNEQFF
V: TRBV5-6; CDR3: CASSSAVRHNTEAFF
V: TRBV6-6; CDR3: CASSYDPGQGAYEQYF
V: TRBV5-4; CDR3: CASSSKARPYEQYF
V: TRBV30; CDR3: CAWRDYDREGRAKNIQYF
V: TRBV4-3; CDR3: CASSQRLAHYNEQFF
V: TRBV4-3; CDR3: CASSQAYNEKLFF
V: TRBV4-3; CDR3: CASSQDGQYGYTF
V: TRBV27; CDR3: CASSPKGLTKISGANVLTF
V: TRBV4-3; CDR3: CASSQDNSGRVGKEETQYF
V: TRBV9; CDR3: CASSDLEGASDTGELFF
V: TRBV7-6; CDR3: CASSLDWGPQGPYGYTF
V: TRBV28; CDR3: CASSLYGLTAKNIQYF
V: TRBV5-4; CDR3: CASSLWDTEGNEQYF
V: TRBV5-8; CDR3: CASSLLRDRGRRATEAFF
V: TRBV7-2; CDR3: CASSPSSGNTIYF
V: TRBV20-1; CDR3: CSAGTSYEQYF
V: TRBV2; CDR3: CASAGTDTQYF
V: TRBV2; CDR3: CASRVVAGTQETQYF
V: TRBV25-1; CDR3: CASSRGGPRLNTGELFF
V: TRBV28; CDR3: CASSFFLEQFF
V: TRBV7-8; CDR3: CASSLRLAGSGEQFF
V: TRBV18; CDR3: CASSPGLPRTGGRYEQYF
V: TRBV7-2; CDR3: CASSPAGLAEKSYEQYF
V: TRBV5-4; CDR3: CASSANRLSSYEQYF
V: TRBV6-7; CDR3: CASSPRDSRSSALEAFF
V: TRBV19; CDR3: CASSPGDRGPNGDTQYF
V: TRBV4-3; CDR3: CASRIMPGTNTGELFF
V: TRBV10-3; CDR3: CAISGGEGRAQETQYF
V: TRBV6-5; CDR3: CASRGDSHSGNTIYF
V: TRBV28; CDR3: CASSAGTSVSYEQYF
V: TRBV4-3; CDR3: CASSLGVAGDGEQFF
V: TRBV4-2; CDR3: CASSQVRQGRETQYF
V: TRBV14; CDR3: CASSPKAGGSYEQYF
V: TRBV27; CDR3: CASSPIGGHHYEQYF
V: TRBV29-1; CDR3: CSVGRLAEPTDTQYF
V: TRBV25-1; CDR3: CASGAAREYEQYF
V: TRBV7-2; CDR3: CASSSEGGNYGYTF
V: TRBV28; CDR3: CASSLWTFRDSRPLYEQYF
V: TRBV7-6; CDR3: CASSPPRVGTGMADTQYF
V: TRBV19; CDR3: CATQGTYEQYF
V: TRBV30; CDR3: CAWSVRPTSRAYNEQFF
V: TRBV27; CDR3: CASSLLAVGTGTSYEQYF
V: TRBV7-9; CDR3: CASSFSAGGPNEQYF
V: TRBV4-1; CDR3: CASSQPGGSSYEQYF
V: TRBV29-1; CDR3: CSVEVRPPLTPEAFF
V: TRBV4-2; CDR3: CASSQGPSTVNEQFF
V: TRBV7-6; CDR3: CASRETGADEKLFF
V: TRBV4-3; CDR3: CASSQDWTGKNTEAFF